This TCR beta chain was identified in a study of T cell responses to AZD1222 COVID-19 vaccine. Whole-study results and caveats: Regions 160-218 and 743-854 dominated among vaccine-associated CD4 TCRs spanning spike. A rise in Spike-specific TCR breadth and depth followed two AZD1222 doses.

Of note for this clone: No antigen is known for it.

Assay: immunoSEQ multiplex PCR; the TCRdb copy retains only in-frame clones and omits some. The sample contains some 150,000 clones, approximately 87% of which appear only once. The sample in question was peripheral blood, obtained on day 0 of MenACWY control vaccination. The receptor was isolated from an adult in good health.

CDR3 region: CASSPGTSRQETQYF. CDR3 coding DNA: TGTGCCAGCAGCCCTGGGACTAGCAGACAAGAGACCCAGTACTTC. The chain joins TRBV7-2 to TRBJ2-5; 9 bases are a match to TRBD2. This CDR3 has 15 residues. J lost 2 bases, V lost 5 bases, and 6 bases had no gene match. Germline loops: CDR1 SGHTA, CDR2 FQGNSA. Combining the CDR3 with reference TRBV7-2 and TRBJ2-5 gives the whole variable domain GAGVSQSPSNKVTEKGKDVELRCDPISGHTALYWYRQSLGQGLEFLIYFQGNSAPDKSGLPSDRFSAERTGGSVSTLTIQRTQQEDSAVYLCASSPGTSRQETQYFGPGTRLLVL.